The T cell receptor beta chain described here comes from a study of blood T cell dynamics during melanoma immunotherapy. A few counts support this clone. The table came from immunoSEQ multiplex PCR; TCRdb's copy has only in-frame clones and leaves some out. The profile shows about 28,000 clones, over 80% of them singletons. Trimming at V came to 4 bases and at J to 0 bases, leaving 3 bases not matched to a gene. CDR1 and CDR2 (germline): SGHVS, FQNEAQ. The CDR3 consists of 15 residues. The time point was: week 3, after first cycle of checkpoint inhibitor. V and J are TRBV7-8 and TRBJ2-1; 7 bases are a match to TRBD2. This clonotype originated in a human donor with melanoma. The sample was blood, taken from a patient treated with checkpoint blockade. The CDR3: CASSSGGSSYNEQFF. In nucleotides, the CDR3 is TGTGCCAGCAGCTCGGGCGGGAGCTCCTACAATGAGCAGTTCTTC.